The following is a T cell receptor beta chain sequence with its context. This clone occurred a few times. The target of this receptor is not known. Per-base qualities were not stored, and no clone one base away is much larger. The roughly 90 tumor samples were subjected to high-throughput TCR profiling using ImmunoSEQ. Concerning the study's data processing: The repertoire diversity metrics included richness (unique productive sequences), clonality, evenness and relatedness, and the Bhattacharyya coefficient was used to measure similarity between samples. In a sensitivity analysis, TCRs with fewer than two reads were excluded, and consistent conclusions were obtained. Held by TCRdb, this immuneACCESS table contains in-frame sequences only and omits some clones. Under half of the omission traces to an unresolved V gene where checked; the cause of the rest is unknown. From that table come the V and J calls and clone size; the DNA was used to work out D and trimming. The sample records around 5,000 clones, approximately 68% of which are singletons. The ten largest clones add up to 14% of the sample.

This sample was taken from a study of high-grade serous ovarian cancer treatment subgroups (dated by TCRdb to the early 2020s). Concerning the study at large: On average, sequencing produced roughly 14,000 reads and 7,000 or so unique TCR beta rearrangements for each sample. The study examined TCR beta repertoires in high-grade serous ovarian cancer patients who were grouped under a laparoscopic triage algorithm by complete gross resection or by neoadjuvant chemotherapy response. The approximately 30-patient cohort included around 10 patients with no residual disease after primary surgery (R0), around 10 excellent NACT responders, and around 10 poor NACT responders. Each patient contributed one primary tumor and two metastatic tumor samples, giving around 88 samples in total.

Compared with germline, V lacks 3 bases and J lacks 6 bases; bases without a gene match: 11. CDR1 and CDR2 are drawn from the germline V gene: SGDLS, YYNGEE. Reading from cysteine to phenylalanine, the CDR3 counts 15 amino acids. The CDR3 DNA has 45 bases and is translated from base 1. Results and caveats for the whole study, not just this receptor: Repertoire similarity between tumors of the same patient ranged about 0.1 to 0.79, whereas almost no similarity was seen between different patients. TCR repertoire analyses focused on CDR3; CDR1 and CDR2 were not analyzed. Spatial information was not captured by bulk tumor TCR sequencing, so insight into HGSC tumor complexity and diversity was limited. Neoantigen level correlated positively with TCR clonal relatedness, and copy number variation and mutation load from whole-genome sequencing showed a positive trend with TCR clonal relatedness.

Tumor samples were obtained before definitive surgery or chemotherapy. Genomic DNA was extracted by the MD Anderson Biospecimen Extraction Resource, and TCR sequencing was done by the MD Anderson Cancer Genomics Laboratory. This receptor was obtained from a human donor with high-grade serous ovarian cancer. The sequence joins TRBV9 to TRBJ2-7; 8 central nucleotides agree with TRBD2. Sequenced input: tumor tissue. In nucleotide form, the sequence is TGTGCCAGCAGCGGATCCGGGGGGGCTCATGGCGAGCAGTACTTC. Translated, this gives CASSGSGGAHGEQYF.